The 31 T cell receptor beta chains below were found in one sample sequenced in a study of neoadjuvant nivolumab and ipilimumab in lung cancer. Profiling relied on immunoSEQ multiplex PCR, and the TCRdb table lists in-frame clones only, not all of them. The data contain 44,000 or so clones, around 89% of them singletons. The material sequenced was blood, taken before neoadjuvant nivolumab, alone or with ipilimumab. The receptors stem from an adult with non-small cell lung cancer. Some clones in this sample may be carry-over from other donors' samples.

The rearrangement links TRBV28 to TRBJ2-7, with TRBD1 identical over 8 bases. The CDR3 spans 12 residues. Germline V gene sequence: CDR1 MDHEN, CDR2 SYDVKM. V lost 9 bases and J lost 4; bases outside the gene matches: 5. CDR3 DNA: TGTGCCAGTAACAGGGGGAGGTACGAGCAGTACTTC. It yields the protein CASNRGRYEQYF.

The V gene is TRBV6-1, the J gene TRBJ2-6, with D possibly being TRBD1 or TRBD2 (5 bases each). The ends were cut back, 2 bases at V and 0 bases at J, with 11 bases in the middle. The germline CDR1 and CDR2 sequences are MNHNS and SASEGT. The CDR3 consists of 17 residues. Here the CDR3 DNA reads TGTGCCAGCAGTGAACTCGAGGGGAACTCTGGGGCCAACGTCCTGACTTTC. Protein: CASSELEGNSGANVLTF.

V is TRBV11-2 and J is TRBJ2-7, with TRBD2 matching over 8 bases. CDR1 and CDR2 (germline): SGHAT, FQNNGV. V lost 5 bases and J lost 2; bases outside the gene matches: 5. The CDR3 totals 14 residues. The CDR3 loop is CASSPMGLAYEQYF. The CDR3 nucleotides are TGTGCCAGCAGCCCGATGGGACTAGCCTACGAGCAGTACTTC.

The CDR3 reads CASSVQHATDTQYF. Here the CDR3 DNA reads TGTGCCAGCAGCGTACAGCATGCCACAGATACGCAGTATTTT. This chain links TRBV6-5 with TRBJ2-3, with unresolved D. Looked up from germline, CDR1 is MNHEY and CDR2 is SVGAGI. The CDR3 is 14 amino acids. V was shortened by 6 bases and J by 2 bases, with 12 bases between the two germline ends.

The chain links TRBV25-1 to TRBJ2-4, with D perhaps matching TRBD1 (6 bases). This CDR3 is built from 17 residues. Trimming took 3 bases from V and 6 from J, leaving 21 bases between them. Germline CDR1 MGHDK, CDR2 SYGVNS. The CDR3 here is CASSDPTGRQEANIQYF. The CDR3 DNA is TGTGCCAGCAGTGATCCCACGGGGAGACAGGAGGCAAACATTCAGTACTTC.

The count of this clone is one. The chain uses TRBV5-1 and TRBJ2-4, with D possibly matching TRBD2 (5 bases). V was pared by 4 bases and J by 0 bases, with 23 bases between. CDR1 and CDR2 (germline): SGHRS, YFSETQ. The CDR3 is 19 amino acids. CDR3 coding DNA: TGCGCCAGCAGCCAGAGGGATTTAGGAGCCTCTCTAGCCAAAAACATTCAGTACTTC. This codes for CASSQRDLGASLAKNIQYF.

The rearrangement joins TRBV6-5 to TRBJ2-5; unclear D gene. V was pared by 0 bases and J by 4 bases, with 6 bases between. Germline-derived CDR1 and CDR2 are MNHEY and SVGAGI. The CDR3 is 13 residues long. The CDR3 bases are TGTGCCAGCAGTTACTCGGTAGGAGAGACCCAGTACTTC. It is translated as CASSYSVGETQYF.

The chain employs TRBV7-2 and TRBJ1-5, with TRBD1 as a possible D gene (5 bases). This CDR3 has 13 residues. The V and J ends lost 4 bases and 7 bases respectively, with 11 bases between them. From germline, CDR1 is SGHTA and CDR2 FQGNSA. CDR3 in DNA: TGTGCCAGCAGCTCCAGGGTAGTACAGCCCCAGCATTTT. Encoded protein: CASSSRVVQPQHF.

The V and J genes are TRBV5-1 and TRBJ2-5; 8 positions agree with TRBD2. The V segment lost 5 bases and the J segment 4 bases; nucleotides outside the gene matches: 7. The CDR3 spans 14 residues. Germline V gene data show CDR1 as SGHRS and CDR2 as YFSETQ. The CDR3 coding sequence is TGCGCCAGCAGTGTCCTAGCGGGTGGAGAGACCCAGTACTTC. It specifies CASSVLAGGETQYF.

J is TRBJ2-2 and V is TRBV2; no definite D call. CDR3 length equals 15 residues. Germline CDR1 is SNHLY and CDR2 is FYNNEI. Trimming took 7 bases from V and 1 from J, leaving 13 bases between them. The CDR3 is CASKISAGNTGELFF. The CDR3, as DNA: TGTGCCAGCAAGATCTCGGCCGGGAACACCGGGGAGCTGTTTTTT.

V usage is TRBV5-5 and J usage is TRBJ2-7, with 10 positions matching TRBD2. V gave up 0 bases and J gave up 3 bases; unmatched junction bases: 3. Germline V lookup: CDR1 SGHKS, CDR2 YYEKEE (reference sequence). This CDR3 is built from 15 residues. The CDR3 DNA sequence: TGTGCCAGCAGCTTGGGGACTAGCGGAATCTACGAGCAGTACTTC. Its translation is CASSLGTSGIYEQYF. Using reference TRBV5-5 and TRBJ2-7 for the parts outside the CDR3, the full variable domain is DAGVTQSPTHLIKTRGQQVTLRCSPISGHKSVSWYQQVLGQGPQFIFQYYEKEERGRGNFPDRFSARQFPNYSSELNVNALLLGDSALYLCASSLGTSGIYEQYFGPGTRLTVT.

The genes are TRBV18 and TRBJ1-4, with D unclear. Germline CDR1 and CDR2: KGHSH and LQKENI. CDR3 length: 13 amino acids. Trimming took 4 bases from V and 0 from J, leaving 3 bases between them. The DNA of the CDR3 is TGTGCCAGCTCACAAACAACTAATGAAAAACTGTTTTTT. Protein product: CASSQTTNEKLFF.

As DNA, the CDR3 is TGTGCCAGCAGCGTGAGTCCCCTCGAAAACGAGCAGTACTTC. As protein: CASSVSPLENEQYF. The rearrangement uses TRBV9 and TRBJ2-7; unclear D gene. CDR1 SGDLS and CDR2 YYNGEE come from the germline V gene. V was pared by 2 bases and J by 5 bases, with 14 bases between. This CDR3 is built from 14 residues. The full variable domain, in which reference TRBV9 and TRBJ2-7 provide the parts outside the CDR3, is DSGVTQTPKHLITATGQRVTLRCSPRSGDLSVYWYQQSLDQGLQFLIQYYNGEERAKGNILERFSAQQFPDLHSELNLSSLELGDSALYFCASSVSPLENEQYFGPGTRLTVT.

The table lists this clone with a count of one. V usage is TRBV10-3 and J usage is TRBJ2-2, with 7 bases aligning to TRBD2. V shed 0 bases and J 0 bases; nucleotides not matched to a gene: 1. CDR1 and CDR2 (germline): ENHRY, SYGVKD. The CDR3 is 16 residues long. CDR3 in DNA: TGTGCCATCAGTGAGTCGGGAGGGGCGAACACCGGGGAGCTGTTTTTT. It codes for CAISESGGANTGELFF.

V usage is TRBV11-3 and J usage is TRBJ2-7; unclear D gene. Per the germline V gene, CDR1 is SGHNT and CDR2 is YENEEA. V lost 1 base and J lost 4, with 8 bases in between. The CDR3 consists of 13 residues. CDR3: CASSLGNPYEQYF. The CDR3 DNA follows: TGTGCCAGCAGCTTAGGTAACCCGTACGAGCAGTACTTC.

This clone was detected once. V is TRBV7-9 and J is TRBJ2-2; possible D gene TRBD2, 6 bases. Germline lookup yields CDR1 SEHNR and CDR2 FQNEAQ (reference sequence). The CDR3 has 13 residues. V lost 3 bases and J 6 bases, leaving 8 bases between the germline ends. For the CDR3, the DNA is TGTGCCAGCAGCTTGGACTATGCCGGGGAGCTGTTTTTT. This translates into CASSLDYAGELFF.

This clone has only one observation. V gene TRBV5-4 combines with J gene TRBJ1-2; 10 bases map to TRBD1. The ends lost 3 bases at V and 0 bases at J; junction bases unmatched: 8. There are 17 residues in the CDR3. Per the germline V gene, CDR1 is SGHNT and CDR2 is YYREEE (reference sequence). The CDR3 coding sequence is TGTGCCAGCAGCTCGGGGGACAGGGGATACTCTAACTATGGCTACACCTTC. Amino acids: CASSSGDRGYSNYGYTF.

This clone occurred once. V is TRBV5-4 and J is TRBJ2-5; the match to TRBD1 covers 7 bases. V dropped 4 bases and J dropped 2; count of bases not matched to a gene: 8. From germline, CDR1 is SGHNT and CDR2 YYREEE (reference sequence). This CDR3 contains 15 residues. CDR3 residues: CASSLGTVIQETQYF. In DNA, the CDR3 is TGTGCCAGCAGCCTCGGGACAGTCATTCAAGAGACCCAGTACTTC.

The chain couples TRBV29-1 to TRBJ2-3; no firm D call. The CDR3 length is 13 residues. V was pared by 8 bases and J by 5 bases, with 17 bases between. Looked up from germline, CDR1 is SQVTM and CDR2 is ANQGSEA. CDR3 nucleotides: TGCAGCAGCCTCTGGGGATCGGGAGATACGCAGTATTTT. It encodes CSSLWGSGDTQYF.

The CDR3 DNA reads TGCAGCGTTCGGACTAGCGGGAGTTTGCAGTTCTTC. Its translation is CSVRTSGSLQFF. The chain carries TRBV29-1 and TRBJ2-1; 13 nucleotides match TRBD2. The V and J ends lost 5 bases and 12 bases, in that order; junction bases with no gene match: 4. This CDR3 comprises 12 residues. Per germline, CDR1 SQVTM and CDR2 ANQGSEA.

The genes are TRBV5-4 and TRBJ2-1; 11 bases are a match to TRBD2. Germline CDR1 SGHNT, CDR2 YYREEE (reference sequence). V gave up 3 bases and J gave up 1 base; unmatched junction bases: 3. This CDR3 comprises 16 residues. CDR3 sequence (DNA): TGTGCCAGCAGCTCTGGACTAGCGGGTTCCTACAATGAGCAGTTCTTC. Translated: CASSSGLAGSYNEQFF.

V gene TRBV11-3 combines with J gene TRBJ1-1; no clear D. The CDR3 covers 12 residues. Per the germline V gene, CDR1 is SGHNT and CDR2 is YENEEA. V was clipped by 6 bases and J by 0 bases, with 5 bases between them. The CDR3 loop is CASSLMNTEAFF. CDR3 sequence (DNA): TGTGCCAGCAGTTTAATGAACACTGAAGCTTTCTTT.

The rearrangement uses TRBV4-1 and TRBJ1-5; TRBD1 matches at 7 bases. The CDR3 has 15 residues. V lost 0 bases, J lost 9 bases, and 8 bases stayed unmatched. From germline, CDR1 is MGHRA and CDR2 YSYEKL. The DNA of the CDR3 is TGCGCCAGCAGCCAAGATGGGGGACAGCGTCCGCCCCAGCATTTT. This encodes CASSQDGGQRPPQHF.

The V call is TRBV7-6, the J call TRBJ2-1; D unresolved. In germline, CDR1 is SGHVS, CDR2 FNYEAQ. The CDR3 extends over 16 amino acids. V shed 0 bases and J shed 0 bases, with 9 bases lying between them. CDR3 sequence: CASSLASASSYNEQFF. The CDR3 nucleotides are TGTGCCAGCAGCTTAGCAAGCGCAAGCTCCTACAATGAGCAGTTCTTC. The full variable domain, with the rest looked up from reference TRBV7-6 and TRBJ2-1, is GAGVSQSPRYKVTKRGQDVALRCDPISGHVSLYWYRQALGQGPEFLTYFNYEAQQDKSGLPNDRFSAERPEGSISTLTIQRTEQRDSAMYRCASSLASASSYNEQFFGPGTRLTVL.

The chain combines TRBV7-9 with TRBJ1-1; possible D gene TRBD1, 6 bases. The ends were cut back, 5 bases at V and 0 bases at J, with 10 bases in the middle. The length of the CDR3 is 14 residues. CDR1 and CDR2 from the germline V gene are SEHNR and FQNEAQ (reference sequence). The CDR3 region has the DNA TGTGCCAGCAGCCCGGGACAAGTGAACACTGAAGCTTTCTTT. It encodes CASSPGQVNTEAFF.

The CDR3 sequence is CASSLGMTSGSTDTQYF. CDR3 in DNA: TGTGCCAGCAGCTTGGGGATGACTAGCGGGAGCACAGATACGCAGTATTTT. This chain connects TRBV5-4 to TRBJ2-3; TRBD2 aligns across 10 bases. Germline V lookup: CDR1 SGHNT, CDR2 YYREEE (reference sequence). This CDR3 is built from 17 residues. V trimming: 0 bases; J trimming: 0 bases; junction bases outside the gene matches: 4.

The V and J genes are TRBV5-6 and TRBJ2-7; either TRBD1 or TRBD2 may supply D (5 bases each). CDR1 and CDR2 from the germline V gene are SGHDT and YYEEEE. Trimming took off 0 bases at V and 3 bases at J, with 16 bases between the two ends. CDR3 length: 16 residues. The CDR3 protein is CASSLVGTENDYEQYF. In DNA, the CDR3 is TGTGCCAGCAGCTTGGTAGGGACCGAAAACGACTACGAGCAGTACTTC.

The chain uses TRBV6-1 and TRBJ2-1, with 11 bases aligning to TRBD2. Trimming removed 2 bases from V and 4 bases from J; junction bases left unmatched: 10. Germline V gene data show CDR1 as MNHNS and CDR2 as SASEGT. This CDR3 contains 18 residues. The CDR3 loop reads CASSESWTSGPLYNEQFF. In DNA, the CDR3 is TGTGCCAGCAGTGAATCTTGGACTAGCGGGCCCCTATACAATGAGCAGTTCTTC.

CDR3 in amino acids: CSATTWRAPYEQYF. In DNA form, the CDR3 reads TGCAGCGCCACTACCTGGAGGGCCCCCTACGAGCAGTACTTC. The chain recombines TRBV29-1 with TRBJ2-7; maybe TRBD2 (6 bases). Germline V gene lookup returns CDR1 SQVTM and CDR2 ANQGSEA. The CDR3 has 14 amino acids. Trimming cost V 7 bases and J 2 bases, with 18 bases left between them.

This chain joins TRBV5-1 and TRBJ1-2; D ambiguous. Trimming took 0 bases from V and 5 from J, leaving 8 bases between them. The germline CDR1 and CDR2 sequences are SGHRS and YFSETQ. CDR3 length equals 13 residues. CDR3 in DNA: TGCGCCAGCAGCTTGGATAACGGGTATGGCTACACCTTC. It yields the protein CASSLDNGYGYTF.

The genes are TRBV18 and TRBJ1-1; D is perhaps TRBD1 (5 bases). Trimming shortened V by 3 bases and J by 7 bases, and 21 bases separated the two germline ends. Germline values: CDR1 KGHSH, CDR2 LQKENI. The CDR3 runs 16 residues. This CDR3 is CASSPRGGRLTDEAFF. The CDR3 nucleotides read TGTGCCAGCTCACCTCGCGGGGGACGGCTTACAGATGAAGCTTTCTTT. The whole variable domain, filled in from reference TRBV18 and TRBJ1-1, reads NAGVMQNPRHLVRRRGQEARLRCSPMKGHSHVYWYRQLPEEGLKFMVYLQKENIIDESGMPKERFSAEFPKEGPSILRIQQVVRGDSAAYFCASSPRGGRLTDEAFFGQGTRLTVV.